This T cell receptor beta chain emerged from a study of cytomegalovirus exposure and HLA in healthy donors. Study-level findings and limits: A link between a missense DCLRE1C variant and TCR beta V- and J-gene trimming emerged from a later analysis. The study had only CMV serostatus as immune exposure information. Roughly uniform depth of sequencing across donors was assumed in presence/absence analyses.

The CDR3 has 14 amino acids. Germline CDR1 and CDR2: MNHNS and SASEGT. Trimming removed 5 bases from V and 2 bases from J, with 11 bases in between. The primer mix had 60 Vbeta and 13 Jbeta primers. Generated by immunoSEQ multiplex PCR, the TCRdb table keeps only in-frame clones and is missing some. The sample includes 100,000 to 150,000 clones, over 75% seen only once; the top ten take roughly 13%. On this clone: Its antigen is undetermined.

Source material: PBMCs. This TCR came from a woman aged 40 to 55 in good health and CMV-seropositive. The chain employs TRBV6-1 and TRBJ2-3; possibly TRBD1 for D (6 bases). The CDR3 loop is CASSLDRNTDTQYF. The CDR3 DNA is TGTGCCAGCAGTCTGGACAGAAACACAGATACGCAGTATTTT.